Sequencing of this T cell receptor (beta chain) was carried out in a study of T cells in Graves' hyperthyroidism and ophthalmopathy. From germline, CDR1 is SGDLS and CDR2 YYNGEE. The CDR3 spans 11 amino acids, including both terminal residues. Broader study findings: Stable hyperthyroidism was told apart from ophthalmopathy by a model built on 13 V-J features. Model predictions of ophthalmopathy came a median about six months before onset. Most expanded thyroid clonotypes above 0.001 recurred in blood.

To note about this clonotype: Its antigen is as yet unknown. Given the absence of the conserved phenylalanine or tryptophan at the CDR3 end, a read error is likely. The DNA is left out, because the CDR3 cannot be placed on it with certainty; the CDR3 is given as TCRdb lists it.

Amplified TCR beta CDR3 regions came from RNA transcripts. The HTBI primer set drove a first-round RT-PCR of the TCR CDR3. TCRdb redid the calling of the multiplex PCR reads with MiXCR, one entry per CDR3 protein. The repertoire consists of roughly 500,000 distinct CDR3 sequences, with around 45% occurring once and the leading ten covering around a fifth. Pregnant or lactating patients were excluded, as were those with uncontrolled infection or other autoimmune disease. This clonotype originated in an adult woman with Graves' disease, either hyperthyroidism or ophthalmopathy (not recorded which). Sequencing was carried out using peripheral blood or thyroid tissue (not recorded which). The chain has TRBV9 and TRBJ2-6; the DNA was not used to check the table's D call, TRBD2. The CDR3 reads CASSPQAGGGS.